This T cell receptor (beta chain) was sequenced in a study of T cell responses to AZD1222 COVID-19 vaccine. Study overall: Second-dose intervals near 4 or 12 weeks were combined.

Sequenced by immunoSEQ multiplex PCR; TCRdb stores in-frame clones only, minus some. This table holds about 120,000 clones, approximately 89% found once. Notes on the study in general: The donor group comprised mostly white British people and more females; the analysis possibly underestimated clonal diversity. CD4 TCRs associated with vaccination spanned spike, dominating at 160-218 and 743-854. At baseline, just five to seven AZD1222 recipients tested seropositive.

As concerns this clone: Antigen: not known.

Trimming took off 5 bases at V and 1 base at J, with 12 bases between the two ends. Germline V CDR1 and CDR2: SGHRS, YFSETQ. CDR3 size: 15 residues. The origin of this receptor is an adult in good health. The sample here was peripheral blood, taken on day 0 of AZD1222 vaccination. The chain has TRBV5-1 and TRBJ2-2; a possible D gene is TRBD2 (6 bases). The CDR3 DNA reads TGCGCCAGCAGTGGGGGACTGATGAACACCGGGGAGCTGTTTTTT. It translates to CASSGGLMNTGELFF.